Presented here are 23 T cell receptor beta chains from one specimen sequenced in a study of shared clonotypes between healthy human individuals. The data were produced by immunoSEQ multiplex PCR, yet TCRdb's version contains in-frame clones alone and is incomplete. The sample consists of 2.3 million or so clones, over 85% of them appearing once. Sequenced input: naive CD4+ T cells from PBMCs. Subset denoted: CD45RA+ positively selected. These receptors all come from a man younger than 30 in good health. Some clones in this sample may be carry-over from other donors' samples.

This clone was seen a few times. The chain recombines TRBV28 with TRBJ1-5, with D tentatively TRBD1 (5 bases). CDR3 size: 12 residues. Trimming stripped 10 bases from V and 7 bases from J, with 14 bases between. Germline V gene data show CDR1 as MDHEN and CDR2 as SYDVKM. Here the CDR3 DNA reads TGTGCCACCTTGGGGGGAGGCCAGCCCCAGCATTTT. Its protein is CATLGGGQPQHF.

The chain is built from TRBV30 and TRBJ2-7; either TRBD1 or TRBD2 may fit D (5 bases each). The CDR3 is 13 amino acids. Germline V lookup: CDR1 GTSNPN, CDR2 SVGIG (reference sequence). The V end was cut by 5 bases, the J end by 5 bases, with 16 bases between. As DNA, the CDR3 is TGTGCCTGGGATACCGGGACGCCCCACGAGCAGTACTTC. Translating gives CAWDTGTPHEQYF.

This rearrangement joins TRBV18 to TRBJ1-3; D is unclear. The germline CDR1 and CDR2 sequences are KGHSH and LQKENI. The CDR3 is 13 residues long. Trimming removed 2 bases from V and 4 bases from J, with 6 bases in between. The CDR3 nucleotides are TGTGCCAGCTCACCAGGGAACGGAAACACCATATATTTT. Translated, it gives CASSPGNGNTIYF.

V gene TRBV19 combines with J gene TRBJ1-1; D ambiguous. The CDR3 has 11 residues. Trimming removed 7 bases from V and 5 bases from J, with 8 bases in between. Per the germline V gene, CDR1 is LNHDA and CDR2 is SQIVND (reference sequence). Written as DNA, the CDR3 is TGTGCCAGTAACGAGGAGACTGAAGCTTTCTTT. This translates into CASNEETEAFF.

This rearrangement joins TRBV7-2 to TRBJ1-1; TRBD1 might be the D (5 bases). Trimming removed 0 bases at V and 2 bases at J, with 10 bases between. Germline CDR1 reads SGHTA; CDR2 reads FQGNSA. The CDR3 runs to 15 residues. The CDR3 sequence is CASSLAVQGNTEAFF. CDR3 nucleotides: TGTGCCAGCAGCTTAGCGGTCCAGGGAAACACTGAAGCTTTCTTT.

This clone was observed a few times. The chain links TRBV2 to TRBJ1-2; 8 nucleotides align to TRBD1. The ends lost 4 bases at V and 7 bases at J; junction bases unmatched: 8. The germline gives CDR1 SNHLY, CDR2 FYNNEI. The CDR3 runs to 14 residues. CDR3 sequence reads: CASSARTGLSGYTF. CDR3 bases: TGTGCCAGCAGTGCTAGGACAGGGTTGAGTGGCTACACCTTC.

V is TRBV11-2 and J is TRBJ2-3; 14 bases fit TRBD2. CDR1 and CDR2 (germline): SGHAT, FQNNGV. CDR3 length: 18 residues. The trim removed 5 bases at V and 0 bases at J, leaving 7 bases unmatched. DNA of the CDR3: TGTGCCAGCAGCCCCCTGCGACTAGCGGGAGGGAGCACAGATACGCAGTATTTT. Its protein product is CASSPLRLAGGSTDTQYF.

The V gene is TRBV5-8, the J gene TRBJ2-5; TRBD1 agrees at 7 bases. Germline lookup yields CDR1 SGHTS and CDR2 YDEGEE. With 4 bases clipped from V and 1 base from J, the junction kept 7 bases outside the gene matches. This CDR3 region has 15 residues. The DNA for the CDR3 is TGTGCCAGCAGCCGGACCGGGACAGCCCAAGAGACCCAGTACTTC. This sequence encodes CASSRTGTAQETQYF.

The chain couples TRBV2 to TRBJ1-5; 7 nucleotides agree with TRBD1. The CDR3 is 14 amino acids. Germline assignment: CDR1 SNHLY and CDR2 FYNNEI. Trimming removed 5 bases from V and 4 bases from J; junction bases left unmatched: 5. CDR3 sequence reads: CASSKGQKNQPQHF. CDR3 nucleotide sequence: TGTGCCAGCAGTAAGGGACAGAAGAATCAGCCCCAGCATTTT. Full variable domain (missing parts from reference TRBV2 and TRBJ1-5): EPEVTQTPSHQVTQMGQEVILRCVPISNHLYFYWYRQILGQKVEFLVSFYNNEISEKSEIFDDQFSVERPDGSNFTLKIRSTKLEDSAMYFCASSKGQKNQPQHFGDGTRLSIL.

This clone showed up just a few times. This sequence joins TRBV2 and TRBJ2-7, with TRBD1 identical over 7 bases. Germline assignment: CDR1 SNHLY and CDR2 FYNNEI. The CDR3 consists of 15 residues. V dropped 7 bases and J dropped 0; count of bases not matched to a gene: 9. CDR3 DNA: TGTGCCAGCACTTCAAACCGGGACAGCTCCTACGAGCAGTACTTC. Translated: CASTSNRDSSYEQYF.

Turning to this clone: The sample carries other DNA sequences with the same CDR3. V gene TRBV6-5 combines with J gene TRBJ2-5, with D hard to call. The germline V gene encodes CDR1 MNHEY and CDR2 SVGAGI. The CDR3 length is 13 residues. The V end was cut by 2 bases, the J end by 5 bases, with 9 bases between. CDR3 loop: CASSYSHRETQYF. CDR3 nucleotides: TGTGCCAGCAGTTACAGCCACCGGGAGACCCAGTACTTC.

The chain uses TRBV4-2 and TRBJ2-2, with 10 bases identical to TRBD2. V trimming: 0 bases; J trimming: 3 bases; junction bases outside the gene matches: 7. The CDR3 is 18 residues long. Germline assignment: CDR1 LGHNA and CDR2 YNFKEQ. The CDR3 region is CASSQEREAGGYTGELFF. The CDR3 coding sequence is TGTGCCAGCAGCCAAGAGAGAGAAGCGGGAGGGTACACCGGGGAGCTGTTTTTT.

Points on this clone: At the DNA level, this CDR3 is encoded by other sequences in the same sample as well. This chain connects TRBV5-1 to TRBJ2-3; 9 bases are shared with TRBD2. The trim removed 1 base at V and 0 bases at J, leaving 3 bases unmatched. The CDR3 contains 16 residues. Germline assignment: CDR1 SGHRS and CDR2 YFSETQ. The CDR3 DNA reads as TGCGCCAGCAGCTTGCTGGCGGGAGGGAGCACAGATACGCAGTATTTT. This translates into CASSLLAGGSTDTQYF. Full variable domain (missing parts from reference TRBV5-1 and TRBJ2-3): KAGVTQTPRYLIKTRGQQVTLSCSPISGHRSVSWYQQTPGQGLQFLFEYFSETQRNKGNFPGRFSGRQFSNSRSEMNVSTLELGDSALYLCASSLLAGGSTDTQYFGPGTRLTVL.

The chain joins TRBV7-2 to TRBJ1-2; D is uncertain. CDR3 size: 12 residues. Trimming removed 5 bases from V and 14 bases from J, with 18 bases in between. The germline V gene encodes CDR1 SGHTA and CDR2 FQGNSA. This CDR3 is CASSPASRMPTF. The DNA for the CDR3 is TGTGCCAGCAGCCCAGCGAGTAGAATGCCTACCTTC.

The rearrangement links TRBV6-1 to TRBJ1-6; D is uncertain. V was pared by 6 bases and J by 8 bases, with 17 bases between. Looked up from germline, CDR1 is MNHNS and CDR2 is SASEGT. CDR3 size: 15 residues. CDR3 sequence: CASSDRPVGDSPLHF. CDR3 bases: TGTGCCAGCAGCGATCGACCCGTCGGTGATTCACCCCTCCACTTT.

This clone was seen just once. CDR3 in amino acids: CASSLNSKGRKPQHF. The CDR3 DNA reads as TGTGCCAGCAGCTTAAATAGTAAGGGGAGAAAGCCCCAGCATTTT. This chain uses TRBV7-7 with TRBJ1-5; D possibly corresponds to TRBD1 (5 bases). The V gene lost 2 bases and the J gene lost 8 bases, with 16 bases spanning the gap. This CDR3 is built from 15 residues. Germline CDR1 is SSHAT and CDR2 is FNYEAQ (reference sequence).

On this clone itself: This sample also contains other DNA sequences that code for the same CDR3. The V call is TRBV5-1, the J call TRBJ1-1; D remains unclear. The CDR3 contains 15 residues. Germline CDR1 reads SGHRS; CDR2 reads YFSETQ. Deletions cut 0 bases from V and 0 bases from J, with 9 bases between. The CDR3 here is CASSLGGRMNTEAFF. The CDR3 coding sequence is TGCGCCAGCAGCTTGGGAGGACGGATGAACACTGAAGCTTTCTTT.

CDR3 residues: CASSQVSGNTEAFF. CDR3 nucleotides: TGTGCCAGCAGCCAAGTTAGCGGGAACACTGAAGCTTTCTTT. The chain links TRBV4-2 to TRBJ1-1; unclear D gene. This CDR3 has 14 amino acids. V shed 1 base and J shed 1 base, with 7 bases lying between them. The germline V gene encodes CDR1 LGHNA and CDR2 YNFKEQ.

J is TRBJ2-3 and V is TRBV7-2; no clear D gene. Germline V gives CDR1 SGHTA, CDR2 FQGNSA. The germline V and J ends were trimmed by 2 bases and 11 bases, with 14 bases remaining between them. CDR3 length: 13 residues. The CDR3 sequence: CASSLQNGDWQYF. Here the CDR3 DNA reads TGTGCCAGCAGCTTACAGAATGGGGATTGGCAGTATTTT.

The chain combines TRBV7-2 with TRBJ2-7, with D uncertain. Trimming stripped 5 bases from V and 2 bases from J, with 10 bases between. From germline, CDR1 is SGHTA and CDR2 FQGNSA. This CDR3 has 13 amino acids. For the CDR3, the DNA is TGTGCCAGCAGCACTCTTGGCGCCTACGAGCAGTACTTC. It encodes CASSTLGAYEQYF.

The rearrangement links TRBV4-1 to TRBJ2-7, with D possibly matching TRBD1 (6 bases). Germline lookup yields CDR1 MGHRA and CDR2 YSYEKL. The CDR3 length is 16 residues. Trimming stripped 6 bases from V and 0 bases from J, with 18 bases between. DNA of the CDR3: TGCGCCAGCAGGCAAATTACGGGACACAGCTCCTACGAGCAGTACTTC. Residues: CASRQITGHSSYEQYF.

V and J are TRBV28 and TRBJ2-2; 9 nucleotides align to TRBD2. Germline assignment: CDR1 MDHEN and CDR2 SYDVKM. V lost 6 bases to trimming and J lost 5 bases; unmatched junction nucleotides: 4. The CDR3 consists of 14 residues. CDR3 residues: CASSVAGGTGELFF. CDR3 bases: TGTGCCAGCAGCGTGGCGGGAGGGACCGGGGAGCTGTTTTTT. The full variable domain, with the rest looked up from reference TRBV28 and TRBJ2-2, is DVKVTQSSRYLVKRTGEKVFLECVQDMDHENMFWYRQDPGLGLRLIYFSYDVKMKEKGDIPEGYSVSREKKERFSLILESASTNQTSMYLCASSVAGGTGELFFGEGSRLTVL.

V gene TRBV11-3 combines with J gene TRBJ1-1, with TRBD1 identical over 7 bases. The germline V gene encodes CDR1 SGHNT and CDR2 YENEEA. The CDR3 runs to 19 residues. Trimming cost V 0 bases and J 2 bases; bases outside gene matches: 15. CDR3 loop: CASSLDRSDRAHPNTEAFF. DNA for the CDR3: TGTGCCAGCAGCTTAGATCGTTCCGACAGGGCCCACCCCAACACTGAAGCTTTCTTT.